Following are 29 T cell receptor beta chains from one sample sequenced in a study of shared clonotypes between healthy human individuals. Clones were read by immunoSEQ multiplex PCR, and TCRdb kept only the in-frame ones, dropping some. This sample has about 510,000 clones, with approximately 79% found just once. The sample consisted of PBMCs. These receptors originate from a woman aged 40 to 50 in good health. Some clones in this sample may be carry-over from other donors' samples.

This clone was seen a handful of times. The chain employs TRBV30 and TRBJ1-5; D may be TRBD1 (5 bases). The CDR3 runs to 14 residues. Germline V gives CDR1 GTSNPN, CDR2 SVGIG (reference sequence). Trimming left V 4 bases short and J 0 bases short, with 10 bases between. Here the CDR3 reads CAWTPRASNQPQHF. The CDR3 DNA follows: TGTGCCTGGACTCCCAGGGCTAGCAATCAGCCCCAGCATTTT.

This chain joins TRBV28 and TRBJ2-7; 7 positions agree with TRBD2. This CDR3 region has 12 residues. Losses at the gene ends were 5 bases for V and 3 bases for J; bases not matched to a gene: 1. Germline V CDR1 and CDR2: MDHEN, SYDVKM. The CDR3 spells CASSSGDYEQYF. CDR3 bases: TGTGCCAGCAGTAGCGGGGACTACGAGCAGTACTTC.

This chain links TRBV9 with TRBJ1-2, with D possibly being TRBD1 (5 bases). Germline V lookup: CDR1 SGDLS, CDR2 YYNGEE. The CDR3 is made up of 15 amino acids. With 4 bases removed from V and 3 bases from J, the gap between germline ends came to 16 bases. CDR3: CASSPSWQGDYGYTF. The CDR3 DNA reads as TGTGCCAGCAGCCCCAGTTGGCAGGGTGACTATGGCTACACCTTC.

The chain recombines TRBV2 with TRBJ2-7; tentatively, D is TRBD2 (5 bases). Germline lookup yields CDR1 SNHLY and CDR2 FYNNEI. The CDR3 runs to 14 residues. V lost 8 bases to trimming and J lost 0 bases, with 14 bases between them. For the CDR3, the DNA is TGTGCCAGCGGAGCCCGGGATGGCTCCTACGAGCAGTACTTC. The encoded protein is CASGARDGSYEQYF.

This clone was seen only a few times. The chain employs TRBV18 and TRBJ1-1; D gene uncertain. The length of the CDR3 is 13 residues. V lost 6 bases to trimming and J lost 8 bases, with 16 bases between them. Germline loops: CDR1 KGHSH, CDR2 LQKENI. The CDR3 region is CASSPKVGGEAFF. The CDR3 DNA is TGTGCCAGCTCCCCGAAAGTTGGAGGAGAAGCTTTCTTT.

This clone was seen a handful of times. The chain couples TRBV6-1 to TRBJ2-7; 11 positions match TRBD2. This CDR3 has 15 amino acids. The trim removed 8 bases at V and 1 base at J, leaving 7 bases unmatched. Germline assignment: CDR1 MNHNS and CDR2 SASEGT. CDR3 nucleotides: TGTGCCAGCGACGGACCTAGCGGGAGGTCCTACGAGCAGTACTTC. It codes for CASDGPSGRSYEQYF.

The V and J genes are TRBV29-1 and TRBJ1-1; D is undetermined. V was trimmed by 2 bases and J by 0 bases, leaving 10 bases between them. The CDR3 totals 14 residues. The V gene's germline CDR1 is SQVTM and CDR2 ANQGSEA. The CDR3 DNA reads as TGCAGCGTTGAAAGGAGCGCTTTGAACACTGAAGCTTTCTTT. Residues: CSVERSALNTEAFF.

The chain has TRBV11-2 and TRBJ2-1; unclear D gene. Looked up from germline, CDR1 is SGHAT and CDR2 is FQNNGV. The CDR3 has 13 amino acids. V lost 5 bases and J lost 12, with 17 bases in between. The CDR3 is CASSRPAEWGQFF. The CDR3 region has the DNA TGTGCCAGCAGCCGACCGGCAGAATGGGGGCAGTTCTTC.

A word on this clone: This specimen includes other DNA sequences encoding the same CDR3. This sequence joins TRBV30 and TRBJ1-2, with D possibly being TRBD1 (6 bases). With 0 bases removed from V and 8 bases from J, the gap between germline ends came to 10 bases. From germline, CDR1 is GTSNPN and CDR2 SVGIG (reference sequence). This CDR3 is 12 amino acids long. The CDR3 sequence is CAWSVTGYGYTF. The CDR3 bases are TGTGCCTGGAGTGTTACAGGGTACGGCTACACCTTC.

CDR3 nucleotides: TGTGCCAGCAGCTTTGGTACTAAAACCTCCTACGAGCAGTACTTC. Protein product: CASSFGTKTSYEQYF. This chain uses TRBV5-5 with TRBJ2-7; no reliable D call. V was clipped by 2 bases and J by 0 bases, with 12 bases between them. The CDR3 totals 15 residues. Germline V CDR1 and CDR2: SGHKS, YYEKEE (reference sequence).

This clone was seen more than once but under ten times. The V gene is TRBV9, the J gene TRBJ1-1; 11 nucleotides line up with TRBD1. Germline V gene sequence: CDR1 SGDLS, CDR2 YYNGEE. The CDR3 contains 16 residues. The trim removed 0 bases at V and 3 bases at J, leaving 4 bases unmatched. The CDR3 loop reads CASSVDVDRGHTEAFF. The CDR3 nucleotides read TGTGCCAGCAGCGTAGATGTGGACAGGGGGCACACTGAAGCTTTCTTT.

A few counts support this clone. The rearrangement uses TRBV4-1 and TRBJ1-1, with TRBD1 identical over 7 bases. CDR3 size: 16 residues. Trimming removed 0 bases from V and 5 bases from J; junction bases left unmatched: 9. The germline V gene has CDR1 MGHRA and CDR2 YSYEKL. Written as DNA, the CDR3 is TGCGCCAGCAGCCAAGATAAGCGCCAGGGGGGGACTGAAGCTTTCTTT. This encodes CASSQDKRQGGTEAFF.

CDR3 DNA: TGTGCCAGCAGTGCGGGAGCCCACGAGCAGTACTTC. Translating gives CASSAGAHEQYF. The chain recombines TRBV2 with TRBJ2-7; weak D call: TRBD2 (6 bases). Trimming removed 4 bases from V and 5 bases from J, with 9 bases in between. Germline V gene sequence: CDR1 SNHLY, CDR2 FYNNEI. This CDR3 region has 12 residues.

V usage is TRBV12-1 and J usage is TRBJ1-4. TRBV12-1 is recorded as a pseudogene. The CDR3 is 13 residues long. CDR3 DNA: TGTGCCAGCTCGGGGGGAGAAGGTGAAAAACTGTTTTTT. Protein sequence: CASSGGEGEKLFF.

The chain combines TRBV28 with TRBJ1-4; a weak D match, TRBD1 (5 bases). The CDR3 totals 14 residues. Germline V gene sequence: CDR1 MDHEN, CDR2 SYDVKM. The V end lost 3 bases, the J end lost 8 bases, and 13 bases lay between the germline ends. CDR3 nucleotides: TGTGCCAGCAGTTTGGCCAGGGCGCGGGAAAAACTGTTTTTT. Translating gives CASSLARAREKLFF.

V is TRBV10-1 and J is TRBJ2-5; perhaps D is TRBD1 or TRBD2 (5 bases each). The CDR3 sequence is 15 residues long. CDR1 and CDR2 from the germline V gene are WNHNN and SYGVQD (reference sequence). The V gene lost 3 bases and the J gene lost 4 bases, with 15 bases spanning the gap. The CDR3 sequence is CASSEGTHTPETQYF. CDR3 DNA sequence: TGCGCCAGCAGTGAAGGGACCCACACCCCAGAGACCCAGTACTTC.

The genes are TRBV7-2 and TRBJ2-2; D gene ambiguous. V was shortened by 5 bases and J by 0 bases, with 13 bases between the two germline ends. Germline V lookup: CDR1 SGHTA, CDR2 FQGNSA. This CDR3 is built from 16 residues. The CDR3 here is CASSPRADANTGELFF. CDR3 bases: TGTGCCAGCAGCCCAAGGGCGGACGCGAACACCGGGGAGCTGTTTTTT. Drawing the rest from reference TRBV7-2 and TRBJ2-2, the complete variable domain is GAGVSQSPSNKVTEKGKDVELRCDPISGHTALYWYRQSLGQGLEFLIYFQGNSAPDKSGLPSDRFSAERTGGSVSTLTIQRTQQEDSAVYLCASSPRADANTGELFFGEGSRLTVL.

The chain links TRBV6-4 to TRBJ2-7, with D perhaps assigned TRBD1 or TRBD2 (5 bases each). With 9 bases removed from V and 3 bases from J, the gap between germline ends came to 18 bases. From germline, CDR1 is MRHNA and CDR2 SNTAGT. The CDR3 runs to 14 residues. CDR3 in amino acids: CARMRDLSIYEQYF. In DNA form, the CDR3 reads TGTGCCAGAATGAGGGACCTTTCGATCTACGAGCAGTACTTC.

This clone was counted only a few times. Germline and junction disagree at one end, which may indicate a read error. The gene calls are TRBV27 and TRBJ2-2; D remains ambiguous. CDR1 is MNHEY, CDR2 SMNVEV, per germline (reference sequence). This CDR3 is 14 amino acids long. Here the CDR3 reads CASSVSSRYGELFF. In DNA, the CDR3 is TGTGCCAGCAGTGTATCATCTCGCTACGGGGAGCTGTTTTTT.

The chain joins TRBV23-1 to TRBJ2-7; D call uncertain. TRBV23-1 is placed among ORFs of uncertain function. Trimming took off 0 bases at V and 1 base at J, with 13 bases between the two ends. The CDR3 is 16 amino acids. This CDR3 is CASSQSVRVISYEQYF. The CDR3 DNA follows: TGCGCCAGCAGTCAATCGGTCCGGGTAATTTCCTACGAGCAGTACTTC.

The CDR3 region is CASSSQGVSYNEQFF. The CDR3 DNA reads TGTGCCAGCAGCTCGCAGGGGGTCTCCTACAATGAGCAGTTCTTC. This rearrangement joins TRBV7-9 to TRBJ2-1, with 7 bases that match TRBD1. The germline gives CDR1 SEHNR, CDR2 FQNEAQ (reference sequence). J gave up 0 bases and V 4 bases, and 3 bases lay outside the gene matches. CDR3 length: 15 amino acids.

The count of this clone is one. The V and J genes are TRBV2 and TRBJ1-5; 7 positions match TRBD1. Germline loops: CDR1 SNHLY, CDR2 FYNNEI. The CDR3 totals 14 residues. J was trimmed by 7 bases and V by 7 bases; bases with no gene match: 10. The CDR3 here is CASNMGQHPQPQHF. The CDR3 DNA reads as TGTGCCAGCAACATGGGACAGCATCCGCAGCCCCAGCATTTT.

The CDR3, as DNA: TGTGCCAGCAGCCAAGAGGGAGGTGATGAAGCTTTCTTT. It codes for CASSQEGGDEAFF. This rearrangement joins TRBV4-2 to TRBJ1-1; D is unresolved. Germline V gene lookup returns CDR1 LGHNA and CDR2 YNFKEQ. V was cut by 0 bases and J by 7 bases, with 9 bases left in between. This CDR3 region has 13 residues.

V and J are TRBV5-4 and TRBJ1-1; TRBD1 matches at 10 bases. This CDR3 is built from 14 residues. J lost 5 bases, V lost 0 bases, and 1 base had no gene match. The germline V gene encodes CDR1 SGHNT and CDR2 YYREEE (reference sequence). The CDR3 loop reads CASSLGGQGTEAFF. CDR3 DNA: TGTGCCAGCAGCTTGGGGGGACAGGGGACTGAAGCTTTCTTT.

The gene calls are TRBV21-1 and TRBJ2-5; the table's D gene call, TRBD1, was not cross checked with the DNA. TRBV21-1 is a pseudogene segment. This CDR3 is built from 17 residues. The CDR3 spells CASSDPGTGDPGGTQYF. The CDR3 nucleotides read TGTGCCAGCAGCGACCCCGGGACAGGGGATCCGGGGGGGACCCAGTACTTC.

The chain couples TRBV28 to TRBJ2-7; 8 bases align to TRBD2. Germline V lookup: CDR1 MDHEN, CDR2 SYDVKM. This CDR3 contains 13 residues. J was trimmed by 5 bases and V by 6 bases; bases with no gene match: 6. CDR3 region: CASSASGFNEQYF. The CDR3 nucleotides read TGTGCCAGCAGCGCTAGCGGGTTTAACGAGCAGTACTTC.

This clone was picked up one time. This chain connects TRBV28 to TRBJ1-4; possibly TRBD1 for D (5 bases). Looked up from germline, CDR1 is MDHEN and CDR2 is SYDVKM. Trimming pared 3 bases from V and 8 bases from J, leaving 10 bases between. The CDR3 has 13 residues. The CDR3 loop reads CASSLGGDEKLFF. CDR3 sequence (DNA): TGTGCCAGCAGTTTGGGAGGGGACGAAAAACTGTTTTTT.

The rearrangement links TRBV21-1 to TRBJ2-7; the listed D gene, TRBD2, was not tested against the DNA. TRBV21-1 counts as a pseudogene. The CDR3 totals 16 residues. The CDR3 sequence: CASSPPRASGSYEQYF. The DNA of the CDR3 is TGTGCCAGCAGCCCACCCCGGGCTAGCGGGTCCTACGAGCAGTACTTC.

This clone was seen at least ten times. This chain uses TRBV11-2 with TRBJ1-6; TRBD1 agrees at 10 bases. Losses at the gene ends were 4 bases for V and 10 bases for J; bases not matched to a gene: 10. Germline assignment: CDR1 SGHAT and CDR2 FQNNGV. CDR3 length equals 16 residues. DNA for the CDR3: TGTGCCAGCAGCTGGGCGGGGGGACAGGGGAACTCACCCCTCCACTTT. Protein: CASSWAGGQGNSPLHF.